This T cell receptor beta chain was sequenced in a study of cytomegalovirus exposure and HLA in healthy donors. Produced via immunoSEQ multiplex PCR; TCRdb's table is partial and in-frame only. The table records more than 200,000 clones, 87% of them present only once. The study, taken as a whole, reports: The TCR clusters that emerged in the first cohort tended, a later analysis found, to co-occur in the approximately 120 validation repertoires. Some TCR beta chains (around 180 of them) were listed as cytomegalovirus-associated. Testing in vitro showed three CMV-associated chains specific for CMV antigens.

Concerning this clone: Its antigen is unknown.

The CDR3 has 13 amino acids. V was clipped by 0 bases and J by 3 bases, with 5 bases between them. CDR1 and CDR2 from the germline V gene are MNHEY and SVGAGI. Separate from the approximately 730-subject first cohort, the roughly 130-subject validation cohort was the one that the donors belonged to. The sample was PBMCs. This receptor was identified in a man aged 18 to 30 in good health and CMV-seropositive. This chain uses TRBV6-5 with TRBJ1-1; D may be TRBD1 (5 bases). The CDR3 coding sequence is TGTGCCAGCAGTTACTCACAGGACACTGAAGCTTTCTTT. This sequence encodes CASSYSQDTEAFF.